This TCR beta chain was captured in a study of T cells in Graves' hyperthyroidism and ophthalmopathy. Authors of the study amplified TCR beta CDR3 regions from RNA transcripts. The TCR CDR3 first-round RT-PCR relied on the HTBI primer set. In TCRdb, the multiplex PCR reads were re-called with MiXCR into one record per CDR3 protein. The table lists about 560,000 distinct CDR3 sequences, approximately 15% of them singletons. The patients, who ranged from 18 to 65 in age, presented with newly diagnosed hyperthyroidism lasting under 2 months. Diagnosis rested on symptoms, serum thyroxine and TRAb, thyroid ultrasound, and orbital computed tomography. The V end lost 4 bases, the J end lost 4 bases, and 17 bases lay between the germline ends. Germline V gives CDR1 SNHLY, CDR2 FYNNEI. This CDR3 region has 16 residues.

The sample taken for sequencing was blood. This receptor was taken from a young woman with Graves' hyperthyroidism. The chain joins TRBV2 to TRBJ1-5, with a weak D call TRBD1 (6 bases). For the CDR3, the DNA is TGTGCCAGCAGTGGGCACGGGGGCGAACGGAATCAGCCCCAGCATTTT. Translation: CASSGHGGERNQPQHF.